The 20 T cell receptor beta chains presented below share a single source sample, sequenced in a study of blood T cell repertoires in COVID-19. Clones were read by immunoSEQ multiplex PCR, and TCRdb kept only the in-frame ones, dropping some. The sample holds about 260,000 clones, about 91% seen once. Sequencing input: peripheral blood. These receptors were taken from a person under 35 with COVID-19, enrolled during active disease.

The chain has TRBV7-9 and TRBJ2-1, with 8 bases fitting TRBD1. CDR1 is SEHNR and CDR2 is FQNEAQ in the germline V gene (reference sequence). This CDR3 region has 15 residues. V shed 7 bases and J 8 bases; nucleotides not matched to a gene: 13. The CDR3 here is CASTQGGRGRYEQFF. The CDR3 DNA follows: TGTGCCAGCACCCAAGGGGGCAGGGGGCGATATGAGCAGTTCTTC.

This clone was seen once. The chain employs TRBV6-2 or TRBV6-3 and TRBJ2-1; D is unclear. Germline V gene sequence: CDR1 MNHEY, CDR2 SVGEGT. The CDR3 consists of 16 residues. Trimming took off 6 bases at V and 3 bases at J, with 18 bases between the two ends. CDR3 bases: TGTGCCAGCAGCCCGCTCTTGGAGCTAAACTACAATGAGCAGTTCTTC. Translation gives CASSPLLELNYNEQFF.

The J gene is TRBJ2-3, the V gene TRBV4-2, with a tentative D call TRBD2 (6 bases). Germline V gene lookup returns CDR1 LGHNA and CDR2 YNFKEQ. The CDR3 consists of 16 residues. V gave up 1 base and J gave up 6 bases, with 17 bases separating them. This chain's CDR3 is CASSQGGTLGGDTQYF. For the CDR3, the DNA is TGTGCCAGCAGCCAAGGCGGGACTCTTGGTGGGGATACGCAGTATTTT.

This clone was counted a few times. This sequence joins TRBV4-1 and TRBJ2-3, with D unclear. Per germline, CDR1 MGHRA and CDR2 YSYEKL. Trimming removed 2 bases at V and 6 bases at J, with 6 bases between. The CDR3 contains 12 residues. CDR3 in amino acids: CASSQLPDTQYF. The CDR3 DNA reads as TGCGCCAGCAGCCAACTTCCGGATACGCAGTATTTT.

The chain carries TRBV2 and TRBJ2-2, with D unclear. The CDR3 consists of 14 residues. The V gene's germline CDR1 is SNHLY and CDR2 FYNNEI. The germline V and J ends were trimmed by 6 bases and 0 bases, with 8 bases remaining between them. In DNA, the CDR3 is TGTGCCAGCAGCTTCACTACGAACACCGGGGAGCTGTTTTTT. Translating it yields CASSFTTNTGELFF.

This clone was observed a single time. This chain connects TRBV7-9 to TRBJ1-1, with 7 positions matching TRBD1. The CDR3 is made up of 13 amino acids. Trimming cost V 1 base and J 8 bases; bases outside gene matches: 4. Germline V gives CDR1 SEHNR, CDR2 FQNEAQ (reference sequence). This CDR3 is CASSLEGGLEAFF. In DNA form, the CDR3 reads TGTGCCAGCAGCTTAGAAGGGGGCTTGGAAGCTTTCTTT.

This clone occurred a few times. The chain couples TRBV4-2 to TRBJ1-5; no reliable D call. The CDR3 extends over 16 amino acids. Per germline, CDR1 LGHNA and CDR2 YNFKEQ. V was shortened by 0 bases and J by 2 bases, with 11 bases between the two germline ends. The CDR3 spells CASSQERERGNQPQHF. Written as DNA, the CDR3 is TGTGCCAGCAGCCAAGAAAGGGAGAGGGGCAATCAGCCCCAGCATTTT.

The chain links TRBV4-3 to TRBJ2-2; the D gene is possibly TRBD2 (6 bases). Germline-derived CDR1 and CDR2 are LGHNA and YSLEER. This CDR3 is built from 15 residues. The V end lost 1 base, the J end lost 2 bases, and 8 bases lay between the germline ends. CDR3 amino acids: CASSQGLDNTGELFF. The CDR3 nucleotides read TGCGCCAGCAGCCAAGGACTAGATAACACCGGGGAGCTGTTTTTT.

This clone was seen just once. This chain uses TRBV9 with TRBJ2-1; 9 bases match TRBD1. The CDR3 spans 15 residues. CDR1 and CDR2 (germline): SGDLS, YYNGEE. Trimming at V came to 4 bases and at J to 2 bases, leaving 4 bases not matched to a gene. The CDR3 DNA is TGTGCCAGCAGCCTAACAGGGGGCCCCTACAATGAGCAGTTCTTC. Amino acid sequence: CASSLTGGPYNEQFF.

The chain carries TRBV7-9 and TRBJ2-1; 13 bases match TRBD2. CDR1 and CDR2 from the germline V gene are SEHNR and FQNEAQ (reference sequence). The CDR3 totals 15 residues. With V trimmed by 5 bases and J by 6 bases, 4 bases remained unmatched. The CDR3 reads CASSEGLAGSNEQFF. Here the CDR3 DNA reads TGTGCCAGCAGCGAGGGACTAGCGGGGTCCAATGAGCAGTTCTTC.

This rearrangement joins TRBV28 to TRBJ2-5, with TRBD2 matching over 10 bases. Germline CDR1 is MDHEN and CDR2 is SYDVKM. The CDR3 sequence is 14 residues long. Trimming removed 8 bases from V and 1 base from J; junction bases left unmatched: 4. This chain's CDR3 is CASRSGRPQETQYF. CDR3 sequence (DNA): TGTGCCAGCCGTAGCGGGAGGCCCCAAGAGACCCAGTACTTC.

This chain connects TRBV5-1 to TRBJ1-3; TRBD1 is a possible D gene (6 bases). The CDR3 totals 17 residues. The germline V gene has CDR1 SGHRS and CDR2 YFSETQ. The V and J ends lost 0 bases and 1 base respectively, with 14 bases between them. The CDR3 coding sequence is TGCGCCAGCAGCTTGGATCAGGCCGACAGGTCTGGAAACACCATATATTTT. This codes for CASSLDQADRSGNTIYF. Together with reference TRBV5-1 and TRBJ1-3, the CDR3 gives the full variable domain: KAGVTQTPRYLIKTRGQQVTLSCSPISGHRSVSWYQQTPGQGLQFLFEYFSETQRNKGNFPGRFSGRQFSNSRSEMNVSTLELGDSALYLCASSLDQADRSGNTIYFGEGSWLTVV.

The rearrangement joins TRBV6-1 to TRBJ1-1; 9 nucleotides agree with TRBD1. J gave up 5 bases and V 2 bases, and 9 bases lay outside the gene matches. Per germline, CDR1 MNHNS and CDR2 SASEGT. The CDR3 is made up of 16 amino acids. CDR3 sequence reads: CASSEIIGQGRTEAFF. In DNA form, the CDR3 reads TGTGCCAGCAGTGAAATAATTGGACAGGGGAGAACTGAAGCTTTCTTT.

CDR3 nucleotides: TGTGCCAGCTCACAGGGGCTCTCTGAAGCTTTCTTT. Encoded protein: CASSQGLSEAFF. The chain carries TRBV18 and TRBJ1-1; D might be TRBD1 (5 bases). Per germline, CDR1 KGHSH and CDR2 LQKENI. The CDR3 length is 12 residues. With 4 bases removed from V and 6 bases from J, the gap between germline ends came to 9 bases.

This chain links TRBV7-2 with TRBJ2-1; 11 bases are shared with TRBD2. This CDR3 has 15 residues. Trimming at V came to 6 bases and at J to 4 bases, leaving 5 bases not matched to a gene. Germline-derived CDR1 and CDR2 are SGHTA and FQGNSA. The CDR3: CASRPRLAGYNEQFF. The CDR3 DNA follows: TGTGCCAGCAGACCAAGACTAGCGGGGTACAATGAGCAGTTCTTC.

The rearrangement links TRBV7-6 to TRBJ2-3; 8 positions match TRBD2. Germline CDR1 SGHVS, CDR2 FNYEAQ. This CDR3 is 15 amino acids long. The ends lost 2 bases at V and 2 bases at J; junction bases unmatched: 3. CDR3 sequence: CASSLSGSYTDTQYF. The CDR3 region has the DNA TGTGCCAGCAGCTTAAGCGGGAGCTACACAGATACGCAGTATTTT.

DNA of the CDR3: TGTGCCAGCAGCCTAGGACTAGCGGCCTCCTACGAGCAGTACTTC. Its protein product is CASSLGLAASYEQYF. The chain employs TRBV7-2 and TRBJ2-7; 10 bases match TRBD2. This CDR3 has 15 amino acids. Trimming removed 5 bases from V and 0 bases from J; junction bases left unmatched: 4. Germline values: CDR1 SGHTA, CDR2 FQGNSA.

The genes are TRBV11-3 and TRBJ2-1; the match to TRBD2 covers 7 bases. The CDR3 loop spans 14 amino acids. The J segment lost 5 bases and the V segment lost 3 bases, leaving 4 bases of the junction unmatched. Per germline, CDR1 SGHNT and CDR2 YENEEA. DNA of the CDR3: TGTGCCAGCAGCTTTGATCTAGCGGACAATGAGCAGTTCTTC. Translation: CASSFDLADNEQFF.

This chain links TRBV2 with TRBJ2-5; 7 bases align to TRBD1. V shed 8 bases and J 5 bases; nucleotides not matched to a gene: 11. From germline, CDR1 is SNHLY and CDR2 FYNNEI. The length of the CDR3 is 14 residues. The CDR3 sequence is CASGTAAASETQYF. CDR3 DNA: TGTGCCAGCGGGACAGCGGCGGCTTCGGAGACCCAGTACTTC.

V gene TRBV28 combines with J gene TRBJ2-3, with a weak D call TRBD2 (6 bases). The germline V gene encodes CDR1 MDHEN and CDR2 SYDVKM. The CDR3 extends over 16 amino acids. V dropped 2 bases and J dropped 7 bases, with 19 bases sitting between them. This chain's CDR3 is CASSLLGLGEKNTQYF. In nucleotides, the CDR3 is TGTGCCAGCAGTTTACTGGGACTGGGGGAAAAAAATACGCAGTATTTT.